The 5 T cell receptor beta chains given below trace back to one sample, sequenced in a study of T cells in localized non-small cell lung cancer. Clones were sequenced by immunoSEQ multiplex PCR, and TCRdb holds only the in-frame ones, with some missing. The profile shows about 30,000 clones, approximately 90% of them singletons. The sample consisted of peripheral blood, taken before any cancer treatment. The origin of the receptors is a female donor older than 55 with stage III squamous cell lung carcinoma.

This chain connects TRBV5-6 to TRBJ1-4; TRBD1 agrees at 8 bases. In germline, CDR1 is SGHDT, CDR2 YYEEEE. The CDR3 totals 14 residues. V lost 4 bases and J lost 8; bases outside the gene matches: 7. The CDR3 nucleotides are TGTGCCAGCAGCCTCGGACAGGGAGTCGAAAAACTGTTTTTT. Its protein is CASSLGQGVEKLFF.

The chain joins TRBV6-1 to TRBJ2-7; either TRBD1 or TRBD2 may fit D (5 bases each). The germline V gene has CDR1 MNHNS and CDR2 SASEGT. CDR3 size: 15 residues. V lost 6 bases to trimming and J lost 2 bases, with 17 bases between them. The CDR3 coding sequence is TGTGCCAGCAGGGATAGAGGGGCGGTAACCTACGAGCAGTACTTC. Its translation: CASRDRGAVTYEQYF.

A remark on this clone: One junction end does not reproduce the germline sequence, and a read error may be involved. The chain links TRBV7-2 to TRBJ2-3; 9 nucleotides align to TRBD2. This CDR3 has 15 residues. Per the germline V gene, CDR1 is SGHTA and CDR2 is FQGNSA. CDR3 sequence (DNA): TGTGCCAGCAGCCTAGCGGGACCAGTGGGGGATACGCAGTATTTT. It yields the protein CASSLAGPVGDTQYF.

This rearrangement joins TRBV28 to TRBJ1-5; D is ambiguous. Trimming pared 3 bases from V and 2 bases from J, leaving 11 bases between. This CDR3 spans 15 amino acids. From germline, CDR1 is MDHEN and CDR2 SYDVKM. The CDR3 reads CASSFGGAGNQPQHF. The CDR3 DNA is TGTGCCAGCAGTTTTGGTGGCGCGGGCAATCAGCCCCAGCATTTT. The variable domain in full, with the rest retrieved from reference TRBV28 and TRBJ1-5, is DVKVTQSSRYLVKRTGEKVFLECVQDMDHENMFWYRQDPGLGLRLIYFSYDVKMKEKGDIPEGYSVSREKKERFSLILESASTNQTSMYLCASSFGGAGNQPQHFGDGTRLSIL.

This clone was observed a single time. The junction shows a germline mismatch at one end, possibly a read error. The chain carries TRBV7-7 and TRBJ2-5, with 8 bases aligning to TRBD1. Germline assignment: CDR1 SSHAT and CDR2 FNYEAQ (reference sequence). The CDR3 totals 13 residues. DNA for the CDR3: TGTGCTAGCAGCTTAGACAGGGGAGAGACCCAGTACTTC. Translation: CASSLDRGETQYF.